What follows are 25 T cell receptor beta chains derived from one specimen sequenced in a study of blood T cell repertoires in COVID-19. Libraries were prepared by immunoSEQ multiplex PCR; TCRdb keeps only in-frame clonotypes and omits some of them. Of about 300,000 clones listed, about 90% are singletons. Sample: PBMCs or T cells enriched from blood (not recorded which). These receptor sequences come from a woman between 45 and 60 years old who had been exposed to COVID-19.

V gene TRBV24-1 combines with J gene TRBJ1-2; no clear D gene. Germline V gene lookup returns CDR1 KGHDR and CDR2 SFDVKD. This CDR3 contains 14 residues. Between the trimmed V and J ends, which lost 3 bases and 4 bases, there was a span of 11 bases. The DNA for the CDR3 is TGTGCCACCAGTGATGGGCGGGCGCTCTATGGCTACACCTTC. It translates to CATSDGRALYGYTF.

Comment on this clone: This same CDR3 is encoded by further DNA sequences in the sample. CDR3 nucleotide sequence: TGTGCCAGCAGCCGACCGGGGGTCCAAGAGACCCAGTACTTC. This gives the protein CASSRPGVQETQYF. The gene calls are TRBV11-2 and TRBJ2-5; possibly TRBD2 for D (6 bases). The CDR3 consists of 14 residues. CDR1 SGHAT and CDR2 FQNNGV come from the germline V gene. The germline V and J ends were trimmed by 5 bases and 1 base, with 11 bases remaining between them.

The J gene is TRBJ2-5, the V gene TRBV2; D is perhaps TRBD1 (5 bases). The length of the CDR3 is 14 residues. Looked up from germline, CDR1 is SNHLY and CDR2 is FYNNEI. V lost 6 bases to trimming and J lost 5 bases, with 16 bases between them. Written as DNA, the CDR3 is TGTGCCAGCAGGGCCCCTGGGGCGCGTGAGACCCAGTACTTC. The encoded protein is CASRAPGARETQYF.

The chain employs TRBV7-8 and TRBJ1-5; weak D call: TRBD1 (6 bases). Trimming took 2 bases from V and 4 from J, leaving 12 bases between them. Germline values: CDR1 SGHVS, CDR2 FQNEAQ. This CDR3 comprises 15 residues. The CDR3 loop is CASSLRDTLNQPQHF. The CDR3 region has the DNA TGTGCCAGCAGCTTACGGGACACATTAAATCAGCCCCAGCATTTT.

The chain links TRBV5-1 to TRBJ2-5; 9 positions agree with TRBD2. Germline loops: CDR1 SGHRS, CDR2 YFSETQ. The trim removed 0 bases at V and 5 bases at J, leaving 8 bases unmatched. The CDR3 contains 16 residues. CDR3 region: CASSLGGGGAEETQYF. In DNA form, the CDR3 reads TGCGCCAGCAGCTTGGGAGGCGGGGGGGCCGAGGAGACCCAGTACTTC.

This chain uses TRBV7-9 with TRBJ2-3, with 10 bases fitting TRBD2. CDR1 SEHNR and CDR2 FQNEAQ come from the germline V gene (reference sequence). The CDR3 spans 16 residues. J gave up 2 bases and V 4 bases, and 6 bases lay outside the gene matches. CDR3 amino acids: CASSSLAGAPTDTQYF. As DNA, the CDR3 is TGTGCCAGCAGCTCCCTAGCGGGGGCCCCCACAGATACGCAGTATTTT.

Points on this clone: The limits of the CDR3 on the DNA are not certain, so only TCRdb's listed CDR3 is given. The CDR3 here is CARNNFGGGSKKYYGYTF. This rearrangement joins TRBV7-5 to TRBJ1-2. TRBV7-5 is a recognized pseudogene. The CDR3 is 18 amino acids long, termini counted.

With respect to this clone: One end of the junction fails to match germline, which may point to a read error. The genes are TRBV7-7 and TRBJ2-5; 7 bases align to TRBD2. This CDR3 comprises 15 residues. The germline V gene has CDR1 SSHAT and CDR2 FNYEAQ (reference sequence). CDR3 sequence reads: CASSALPHGGETQYF. For the CDR3, the DNA is TGTGCTAGCAGCGCCTTACCGCACGGGGGGGAGACCCAGTACTTC.

There are a few counts of this clone. Other DNA sequences within the sample encode an identical CDR3. The chain combines TRBV6-5 with TRBJ2-5; 8 nucleotides align to TRBD2. This CDR3 is 14 amino acids long. With V trimmed by 6 bases and J by 2 bases, 5 bases remained unmatched. Germline V gene sequence: CDR1 MNHEY, CDR2 SVGAGI. The DNA of the CDR3 is TGTGCCAGCAGCCGGGGGGGGGTTCAAGAGACCCAGTACTTC. Its translation is CASSRGGVQETQYF.

J is TRBJ2-2 and V is TRBV7-2; tentatively, D is TRBD1 (6 bases). CDR1 SGHTA and CDR2 FQGNSA come from the germline V gene. V gave up 5 bases and J gave up 4 bases, with 11 bases separating them. The CDR3 is made up of 14 amino acids. CDR3 DNA sequence: TGTGCCAGCAGCATTACAGGGACCACCGGGGAGCTGTTTTTT. It codes for CASSITGTTGELFF. Filled out from reference TRBV7-2 and TRBJ2-2, the complete variable domain reads GAGVSQSPSNKVTEKGKDVELRCDPISGHTALYWYRQSLGQGLEFLIYFQGNSAPDKSGLPSDRFSAERTGGSVSTLTIQRTQQEDSAVYLCASSITGTTGELFFGEGSRLTVL.

The chain joins TRBV5-1 to TRBJ1-6; weak D call: TRBD1 (6 bases). Trimming removed 0 bases from V and 14 bases from J, with 15 bases in between. The CDR3 is made up of 14 amino acids. CDR1 is SGHRS, CDR2 YFSETQ, per germline. In DNA, the CDR3 is TGCGCCAGCAGCTTGGAACAGGGCGGGCGCTCCCTCCACTTT. Translated: CASSLEQGGRSLHF.

The chain recombines TRBV25-1 with TRBJ2-3; TRBD2 matches 8 bases. Germline V gene lookup returns CDR1 MGHDK and CDR2 SYGVNS. The V segment lost 7 bases and the J segment 4 bases; nucleotides outside the gene matches: 13. This CDR3 contains 16 residues. DNA for the CDR3: TGTGCCAGCATGAGTCGTTTAGCGGGGCTCGCAGATACGCAGTATTTT. Amino acids: CASMSRLAGLADTQYF.

This clone has a handful of counts. The J gene is TRBJ1-5, the V gene TRBV24-1; TRBD1 matches at 7 bases. This CDR3 is built from 14 residues. The germline V gene has CDR1 KGHDR and CDR2 SFDVKD. The V and J ends lost 3 bases and 5 bases, in that order; junction bases with no gene match: 3. The DNA for the CDR3 is TGTGCCACCAGTGATGGGGACAGAGATCAGCCCCAGCATTTT. Its protein product is CATSDGDRDQPQHF.

The chain combines TRBV5-1 with TRBJ2-7, with TRBD1 identical over 10 bases. The CDR3 spans 15 residues. Germline CDR1 and CDR2: SGHRS and YFSETQ. After removal of 0 bases from V and 3 bases from J, the junction contained 3 bases not matched to a gene. The CDR3 DNA reads TGCGCCAGCAGCTTGGTTCGGACAGGGGGCTACGAGCAGTACTTC. As protein: CASSLVRTGGYEQYF.

The genes are TRBV4-1 and TRBJ1-5, with TRBD1 identical over 7 bases. V shed 4 bases and J 4 bases; nucleotides not matched to a gene: 7. There are 15 residues in the CDR3. Germline V gene sequence: CDR1 MGHRA, CDR2 YSYEKL. The CDR3 sequence: CASSLPDRNNQPQHF. CDR3 DNA sequence: TGCGCCAGCAGCCTCCCGGACAGGAATAATCAGCCCCAGCATTTT.

The chain recombines TRBV5-1 with TRBJ2-7, with D possibly matching TRBD1 (6 bases). The V and J ends lost 4 bases and 5 bases respectively, with 10 bases between them. The CDR3 has 12 residues. In germline, CDR1 is SGHRS, CDR2 YFSETQ. CDR3 nucleotides: TGCGCCAGCAGCGTAGGGGGAGACGAGCAGTACTTC. Translation gives CASSVGGDEQYF. Complete variable domain (other parts from reference TRBV5-1 and TRBJ2-7): KAGVTQTPRYLIKTRGQQVTLSCSPISGHRSVSWYQQTPGQGLQFLFEYFSETQRNKGNFPGRFSGRQFSNSRSEMNVSTLELGDSALYLCASSVGGDEQYFGPGTRLTVT.

The V and J genes are TRBV7-6 and TRBJ2-1; TRBD1 matches 9 bases. The V gene end was trimmed by 0 bases and the J gene end by 7 bases; junction bases not matched to a gene: 7. The CDR3 contains 16 residues. The germline gives CDR1 SGHVS, CDR2 FNYEAQ. CDR3 DNA: TGTGCCAGCAGCTTAGCGAGGTTGGGACAGGGAAATGAGCAGTTCTTC. Translation gives CASSLARLGQGNEQFF.

The CDR3 is CASRQGLNTEAFF. CDR3 sequence (DNA): TGTGCCAGCAGACAGGGGTTGAACACTGAAGCTTTCTTT. The rearrangement links TRBV27 to TRBJ1-1; 7 positions match TRBD1. V trimming: 6 bases; J trimming: 0 bases; junction bases outside the gene matches: 1. Germline CDR1 reads MNHEY; CDR2 reads SMNVEV (reference sequence). There are 13 residues in the CDR3.

The V gene is TRBV28, the J gene TRBJ1-5; D is unresolved. Germline V gives CDR1 MDHEN, CDR2 SYDVKM. This CDR3 spans 12 amino acids. V lost 9 bases and J lost 0, with 6 bases in between. In DNA form, the CDR3 reads TGTGCCAGTACAGATAGCAATCAGCCCCAGCATTTT. This codes for CASTDSNQPQHF.

V gene TRBV10-3 combines with J gene TRBJ1-1; 8 bases are a match to TRBD1. Germline V gene sequence: CDR1 ENHRY, CDR2 SYGVKD. V lost 4 bases, J lost 0 bases, and 1 base stayed unmatched. The CDR3 contains 14 residues. The CDR3 bases are TGTGCCATCAGTGGACAGGGGCTGAACACTGAAGCTTTCTTT. Its protein product is CAISGQGLNTEAFF.

The chain links TRBV21-1 to TRBJ2-7; the D call TRBD1 from the table was never checked on the DNA. TRBV21-1 is recorded as a pseudogene. The CDR3 consists of 15 residues. The CDR3, as DNA: TGTGCCAGCAGCAAAGCTCGAAGACAGGTCGACGAGCAGTACTTC. It translates to CASSKARRQVDEQYF.

The chain uses TRBV10-3 and TRBJ2-7, with D perhaps matching TRBD2 (6 bases). In germline, CDR1 is ENHRY, CDR2 SYGVKD. The CDR3 has 15 residues. Trimming left V 3 bases short and J 0 bases short, with 12 bases between. The DNA for the CDR3 is TGTGCCATCAGTGAAAGACAGACTAGCTCCTACGAGCAGTACTTC. Translating gives CAISERQTSSYEQYF.

This chain links TRBV29-1 with TRBJ2-3; 7 bases are shared with TRBD1. The J segment lost 0 bases and the V segment lost 6 bases, leaving 9 bases of the junction unmatched. The CDR3 is made up of 15 amino acids. From germline, CDR1 is SQVTM and CDR2 ANQGSEA. CDR3 sequence reads: CSVQDRRSSTDTQYF. For the CDR3, the DNA is TGCAGCGTCCAGGACAGGCGATCTAGCACAGATACGCAGTATTTT.

V usage is TRBV4-1 and J usage is TRBJ1-1; D perhaps matches TRBD1 (6 bases). Germline CDR1 MGHRA, CDR2 YSYEKL. CDR3 length: 18 residues. Trimming shortened V by 0 bases and J by 5 bases, and 22 bases separated the two germline ends. Here the CDR3 DNA reads TGCGCCAGCAGCCAAGACCGCCGTACTCACAGGGCTGGTACTGAAGCTTTCTTT. It is translated as CASSQDRRTHRAGTEAFF.

CDR3 bases: TGCGCCAGCAGCGCTGGGGAGGGGAACTATGGCTACACCTTC. Its translation: CASSAGEGNYGYTF. This chain connects TRBV5-1 to TRBJ1-2, with a tentative D call TRBD1 (5 bases). Trimming removed 4 bases from V and 2 bases from J, with 12 bases in between. The germline V gene has CDR1 SGHRS and CDR2 YFSETQ. The CDR3 consists of 14 residues.